This is a list of T cell receptor beta chains from one sample in a study of shared clonotypes between healthy human individuals. Sequencing was performed with immunoSEQ multiplex PCR; in TCRdb, only in-frame clones are kept and a portion is missing. Here the sample spans around 2,000,000 clones, roughly 91% being singletons. The material sequenced was naive CD8+ T cells from PBMCs. The receptors derive from a man aged 18 to 30 in good health. Some clones in this sample may be carry-over from other donors' samples. The conserved cysteine and the conserved F or W are not part of the CDR3 here. A D gene is named only where the DNA matches it firmly. A row's size may be missing; if present it is once, few, many or a size class.

abundance | v_gene | d_gene | CDR3aa
once | TRBV6-5 | TRBD2 | ASSYSSGMRSYEQY
once | TRBV5-1 | TRBD1 | ASSSGTGARDTQY
NA | TRBV4-3 | NA | ASSQDTARAHLNNEQF
NA | TRBV28 | TRBD1 | ASSSGTGVTGELF
NA | TRBV29-1 | NA | SVVGDKNEQF
NA | TRBV7-9 | TRBD1 | ASSLGQGAYDEQY
NA | TRBV5-1 | NA | ASSLEETGRYEQY
NA | TRBV7-8 | NA | ASSSRAGRADTQY
NA | TRBV25-1 | TRBD1 | ASSEPGQGWYGYT
few | TRBV27 | NA | ASSQTGNQPQH
NA | TRBV27 | TRBD2 | ASSLGLAGANTGELF
NA | TRBV9 | NA | ASSVGTANIQY
once | TRBV7-6 | NA | ASSSDDTTYDGYT
NA | TRBV4-1 | NA | ASSQETQQETQY
NA | TRBV5-8 | TRBD1 | ASRGQDYPLYGYT
NA | TRBV6-6 | NA | ASSPRGTGELF
once | TRBV28 | TRBD2 | ASSLWTSGGYEQY
NA | TRBV9 | NA | ASSVGYTAYEQY